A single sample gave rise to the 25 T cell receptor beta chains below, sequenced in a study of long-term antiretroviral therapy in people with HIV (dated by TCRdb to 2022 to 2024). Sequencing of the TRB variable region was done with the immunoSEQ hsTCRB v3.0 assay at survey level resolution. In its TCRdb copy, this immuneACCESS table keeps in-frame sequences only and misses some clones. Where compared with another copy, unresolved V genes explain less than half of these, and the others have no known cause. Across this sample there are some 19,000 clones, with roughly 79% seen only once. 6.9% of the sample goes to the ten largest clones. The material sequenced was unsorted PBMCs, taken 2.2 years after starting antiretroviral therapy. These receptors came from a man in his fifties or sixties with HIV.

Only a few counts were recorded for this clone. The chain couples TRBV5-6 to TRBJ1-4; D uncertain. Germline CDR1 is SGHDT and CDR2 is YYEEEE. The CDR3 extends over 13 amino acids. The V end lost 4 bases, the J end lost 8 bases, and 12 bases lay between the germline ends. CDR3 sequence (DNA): TGTGCCAGCAGCACAATGGGTTTCGAAAAACTGTTTTTT. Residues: CASSTMGFEKLFF.

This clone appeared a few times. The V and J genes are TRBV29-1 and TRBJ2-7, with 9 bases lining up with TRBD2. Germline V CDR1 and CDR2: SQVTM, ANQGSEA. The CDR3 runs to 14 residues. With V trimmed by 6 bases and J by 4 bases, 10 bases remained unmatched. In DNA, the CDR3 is TGCAGCGTCCTGGGGCTAGCGGGATTGTACGAGCAGTACTTC. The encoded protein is CSVLGLAGLYEQYF.

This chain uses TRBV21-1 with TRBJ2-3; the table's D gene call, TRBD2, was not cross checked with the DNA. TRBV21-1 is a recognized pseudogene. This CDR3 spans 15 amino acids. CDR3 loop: CASPQSGTSTDTQYF. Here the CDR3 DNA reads TGTGCCAGCCCCCAGAGCGGTACTAGCACAGATACGCAGTATTTT.

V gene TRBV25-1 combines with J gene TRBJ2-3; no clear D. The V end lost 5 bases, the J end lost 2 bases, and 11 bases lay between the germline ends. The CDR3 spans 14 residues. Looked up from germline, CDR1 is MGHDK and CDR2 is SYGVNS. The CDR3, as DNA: TGTGCCAGCAGTCGCTATAGCCTCACAGATACGCAGTATTTT. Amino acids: CASSRYSLTDTQYF. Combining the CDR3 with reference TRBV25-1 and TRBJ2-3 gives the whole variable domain EADIYQTPRYLVIGTGKKITLECSQTMGHDKMYWYQQDPGMELHLIHYSYGVNSTEKGDLSSESTVSRIRTEHFPLTLESARPSHTSQYLCASSRYSLTDTQYFGPGTRLTVL.

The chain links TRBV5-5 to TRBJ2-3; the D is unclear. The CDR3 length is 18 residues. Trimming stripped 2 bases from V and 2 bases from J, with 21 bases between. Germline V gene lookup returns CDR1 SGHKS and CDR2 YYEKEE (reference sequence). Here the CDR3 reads CASSFSRRPRTSTDTQYF. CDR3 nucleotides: TGTGCCAGCAGCTTCAGCAGACGGCCCCGAACCTCCACAGATACGCAGTATTTT.

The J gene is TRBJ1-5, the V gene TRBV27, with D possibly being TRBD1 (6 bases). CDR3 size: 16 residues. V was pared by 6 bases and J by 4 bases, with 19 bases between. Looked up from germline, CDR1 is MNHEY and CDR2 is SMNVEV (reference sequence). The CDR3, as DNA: TGTGCCAGCAGACCTGATGGGAGGGGGGAGAATCAGCCCCAGCATTTT. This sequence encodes CASRPDGRGENQPQHF.

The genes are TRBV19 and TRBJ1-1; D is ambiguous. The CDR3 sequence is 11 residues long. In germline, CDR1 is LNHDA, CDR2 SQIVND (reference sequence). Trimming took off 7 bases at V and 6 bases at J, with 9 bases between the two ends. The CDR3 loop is CASKHGPEAFF. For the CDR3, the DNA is TGTGCCAGTAAACACGGGCCTGAAGCTTTCTTT.

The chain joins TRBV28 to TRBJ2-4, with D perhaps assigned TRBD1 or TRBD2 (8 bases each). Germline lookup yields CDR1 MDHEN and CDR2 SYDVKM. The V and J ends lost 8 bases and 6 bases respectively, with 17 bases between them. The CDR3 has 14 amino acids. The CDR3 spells CASSPGGTGNIQYF. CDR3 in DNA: TGTGCCAGCTCCCCGGGGGGGACAGGAAACATTCAGTACTTC. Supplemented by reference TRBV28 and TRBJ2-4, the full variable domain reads DVKVTQSSRYLVKRTGEKVFLECVQDMDHENMFWYRQDPGLGLRLIYFSYDVKMKEKGDIPEGYSVSREKKERFSLILESASTNQTSMYLCASSPGGTGNIQYFGAGTRLSVL.

The CDR3 loop is CASSYGRGAQYF. The CDR3 DNA reads TGTGCCAGCAGCTATGGCCGCGGGGCCCAGTACTTC. The chain joins TRBV7-2 to TRBJ2-5; possible D gene TRBD2, 6 bases. Germline V gene lookup returns CDR1 SGHTA and CDR2 FQGNSA. The CDR3 loop spans 12 amino acids. V lost 4 bases and J 9 bases, leaving 12 bases between the germline ends.

CDR3 sequence: CSGGQVGDEQYF. The DNA for the CDR3 is TGCAGCGGTGGGCAAGTTGGGGACGAGCAGTACTTC. This chain links TRBV29-1 with TRBJ2-7; no clear D. Germline V lookup: CDR1 SQVTM, CDR2 ANQGSEA. V was shortened by 7 bases and J by 5 bases, with 15 bases between the two germline ends. The CDR3 consists of 12 residues.

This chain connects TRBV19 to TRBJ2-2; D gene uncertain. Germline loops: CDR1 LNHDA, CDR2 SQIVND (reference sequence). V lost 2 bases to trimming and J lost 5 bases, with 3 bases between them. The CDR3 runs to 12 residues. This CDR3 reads CASSIWTGELFF. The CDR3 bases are TGTGCCAGTAGTATATGGACCGGGGAGCTGTTTTTT.

The CDR3 region is CASSLLNSNQPQHF. The CDR3 DNA reads as TGTGCCAGCAGCCTCCTCAATAGCAATCAGCCCCAGCATTTT. The V call is TRBV5-8, the J call TRBJ1-5; D gene ambiguous. This CDR3 is built from 14 residues. The germline gives CDR1 SGHTS, CDR2 YDEGEE. Trimming cost V 4 bases and J 0 bases, with 8 bases left between them.

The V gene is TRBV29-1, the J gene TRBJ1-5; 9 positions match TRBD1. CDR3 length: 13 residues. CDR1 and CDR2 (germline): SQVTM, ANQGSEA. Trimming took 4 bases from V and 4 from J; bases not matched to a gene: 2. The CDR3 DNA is TGCAGCGTTGGGGACAGGGTAAATCAGCCCCAGCATTTT. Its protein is CSVGDRVNQPQHF.

In nucleotides, the CDR3 is TGTGCCAGCAGCTTCGCAGGGGCCTTACAAGAGACCCAGTACTTC. The encoded protein is CASSFAGALQETQYF. The chain links TRBV7-3 to TRBJ2-5, with D possibly being TRBD1 (6 bases). Germline V gene data show CDR1 as SGHTA and CDR2 as FQGTGA. The CDR3 length is 15 residues. V gave up 3 bases and J gave up 2 bases, with 13 bases separating them. Using reference TRBV7-3 and TRBJ2-5 for the parts outside the CDR3, the full variable domain is GAGVSQTPSNKVTEKGKYVELRCDPISGHTALYWYRQSLGQGPEFLIYFQGTGAADDSGLPNDRFFAVRPEGSVSTLKIQRTERGDSAVYLCASSFAGALQETQYFGPGTRLLVL.

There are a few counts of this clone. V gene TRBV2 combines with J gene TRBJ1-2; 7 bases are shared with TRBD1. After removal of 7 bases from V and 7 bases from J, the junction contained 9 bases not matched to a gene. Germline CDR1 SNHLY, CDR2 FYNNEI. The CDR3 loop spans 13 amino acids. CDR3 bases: TGTGCCAGCAAGGAAACAGGGGCGGGTGGCTACACCTTC. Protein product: CASKETGAGGYTF.

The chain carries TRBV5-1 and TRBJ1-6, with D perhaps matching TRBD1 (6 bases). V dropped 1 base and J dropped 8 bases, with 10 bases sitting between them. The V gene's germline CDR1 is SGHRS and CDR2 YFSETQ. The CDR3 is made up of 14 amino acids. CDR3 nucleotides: TGCGCCAGCAGCTTGACAGGGAGCGATTCACCCCTCCACTTT. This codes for CASSLTGSDSPLHF. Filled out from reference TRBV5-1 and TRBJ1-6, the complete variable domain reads KAGVTQTPRYLIKTRGQQVTLSCSPISGHRSVSWYQQTPGQGLQFLFEYFSETQRNKGNFPGRFSGRQFSNSRSEMNVSTLELGDSALYLCASSLTGSDSPLHFGNGTRLTVT.

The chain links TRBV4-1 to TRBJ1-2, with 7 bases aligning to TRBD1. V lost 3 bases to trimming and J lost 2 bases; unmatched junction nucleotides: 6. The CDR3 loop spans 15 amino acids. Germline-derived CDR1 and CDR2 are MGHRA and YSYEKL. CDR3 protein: CASSQEDRENYGYTF. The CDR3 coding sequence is TGCGCCAGCAGCCAGGAAGACAGGGAGAACTATGGCTACACCTTC.

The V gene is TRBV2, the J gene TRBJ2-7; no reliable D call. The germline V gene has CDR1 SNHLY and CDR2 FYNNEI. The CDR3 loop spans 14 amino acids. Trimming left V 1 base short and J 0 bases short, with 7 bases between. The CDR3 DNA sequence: TGTGCCAGCAGTGAAGAGTTTAGCTCCTACGAGCAGTACTTC. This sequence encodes CASSEEFSSYEQYF.

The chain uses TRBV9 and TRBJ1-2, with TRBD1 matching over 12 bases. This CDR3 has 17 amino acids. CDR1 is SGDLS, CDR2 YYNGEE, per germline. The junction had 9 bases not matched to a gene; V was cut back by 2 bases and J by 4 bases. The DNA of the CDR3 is TGTGCCAGCAGCGTTGGGGACAGGGGGCGCGGGGTCTATGGCTACACCTTC. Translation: CASSVGDRGRGVYGYTF.

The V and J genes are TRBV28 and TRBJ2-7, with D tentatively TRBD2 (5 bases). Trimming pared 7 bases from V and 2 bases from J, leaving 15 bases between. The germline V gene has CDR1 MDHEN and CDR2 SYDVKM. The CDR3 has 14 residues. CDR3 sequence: CASTPGRSTYEQYF. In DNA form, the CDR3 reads TGTGCCAGCACCCCGGGAAGGAGCACCTACGAGCAGTACTTC.

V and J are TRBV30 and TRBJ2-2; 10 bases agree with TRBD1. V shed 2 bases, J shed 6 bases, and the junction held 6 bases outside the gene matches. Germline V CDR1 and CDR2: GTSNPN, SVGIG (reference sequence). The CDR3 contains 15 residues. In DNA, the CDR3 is TGTGCCTGGAGTACGGACAGGGGGAATCCCGGGGAGCTGTTTTTT. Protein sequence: CAWSTDRGNPGELFF.

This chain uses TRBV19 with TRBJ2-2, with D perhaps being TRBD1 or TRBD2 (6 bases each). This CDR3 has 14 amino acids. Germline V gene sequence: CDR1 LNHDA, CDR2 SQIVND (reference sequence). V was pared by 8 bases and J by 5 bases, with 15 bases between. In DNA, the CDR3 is TGTGCCAGTCGGGGGCTCGAGAGGACCGGGGAGCTGTTTTTT. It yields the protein CASRGLERTGELFF.

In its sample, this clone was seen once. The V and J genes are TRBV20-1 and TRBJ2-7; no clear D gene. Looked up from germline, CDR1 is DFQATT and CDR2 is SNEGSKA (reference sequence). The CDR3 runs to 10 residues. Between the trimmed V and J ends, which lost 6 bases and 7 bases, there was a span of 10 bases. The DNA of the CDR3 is TGCAGTGCCTCTTACCCTGAGCAGTACTTC. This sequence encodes CSASYPEQYF.

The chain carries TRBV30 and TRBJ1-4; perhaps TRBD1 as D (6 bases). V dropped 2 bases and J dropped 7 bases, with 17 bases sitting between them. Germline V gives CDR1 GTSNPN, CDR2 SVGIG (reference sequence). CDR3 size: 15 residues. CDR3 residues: CAWSLTGTSGEKLFF. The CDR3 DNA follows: TGTGCCTGGAGTCTTACCGGGACAAGCGGTGAAAAACTGTTTTTT.

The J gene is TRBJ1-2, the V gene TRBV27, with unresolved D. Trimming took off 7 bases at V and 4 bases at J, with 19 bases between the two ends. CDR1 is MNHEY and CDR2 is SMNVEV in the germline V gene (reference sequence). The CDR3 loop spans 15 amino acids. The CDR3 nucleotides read TGTGCCAGCACCGAGGAGTTGGGTTCTGGCTATGGCTACACCTTC. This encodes CASTEELGSGYGYTF.